A selection of T cell receptor beta chains follows, all from one sample in a study of cytomegalovirus exposure and HLA in healthy donors. The method was immunoSEQ multiplex PCR; TCRdb's version includes in-frame clones alone and lacks a portion of them. The sample shows some 120,000 clones, roughly 10% of them seen only once. The specimen was PBMCs. The source of these receptors is a young woman in good health and CMV-seropositive. The CDR3 runs from the conserved cysteine through the conserved F or W. A D gene is named only where the DNA matches it firmly. The size entry is marked missing in some rows and otherwise reads once, few, many or a size class.

>TRBJ2-2|TRBV5-1|NA|NA
TGCGCCAGCAGAAAACTTGAGATGAACACCGGGGAGCTGTTTTTT
CASRKLEMNTGELFF
>TRBJ2-7|TRBV10-3|TRBD2|few
TGTGCCATCAGTGAGTCGACTAGCGCCTACGAGCAGTACTTC
CAISESTSAYEQYF
>TRBJ2-3|TRBV27|TRBD1|few
TGTGCCAGCAGTCAAAAAATACCACGTCAGGGGGTTAGCACAGATACGCAGTATTTT
CASSQKIPRQGVSTDTQYF
>TRBJ2-7|TRBV11-2|TRBD2|NA
TGTGCCAGCAGCTACTCTAGCGGGCCCTCCTACGAGCAGTACTTC
CASSYSSGPSYEQYF
>TRBJ1-1|TRBV7-9|NA|NA
TGTGCCAGCGGGGGCCCTGAAGCTTTCTTT
CASGGPEAFF
>TRBJ2-2|TRBV27|TRBD1|few
TGTGCCAGCAGTTTATCGATGGACAGGTCGCACACCGGGGAGCTGTTTTTT
CASSLSMDRSHTGELFF
>TRBJ1-1|TRBV6-1|NA|few
TGTGCCAGCAGTGAAATCCCAGGGGTGAACACTGAAGCTTTCTTT
CASSEIPGVNTEAFF
>TRBJ1-5|TRBV6-1|NA|NA
TGTGCCACCTCCCCTTTCGGTCCCTATCAGCCCCAGCATTTT
CATSPFGPYQPQHF
>TRBJ2-5|TRBV28|NA|NA
TGTGCCAGCAGTCGAGAGACCCAGTACTTC
CASSRETQYF
>TRBJ2-7|TRBV18|NA|NA
TGTGCCAGCTCACCACCGGCGAGGGGGTCCTACGAGCAGTACTTC
CASSPPARGSYEQYF
>TRBJ1-2|TRBV28|TRBD1|few
TGTGCCAGCAGTTTAGCGGGACAGAACTATGGCTACACCTTC
CASSLAGQNYGYTF
>TRBJ2-3|TRBV27|NA|few
TGTGCCAGCTCAAGGACAGCGCTACGCACAGATACGCAGTATTTT
CASSRTALRTDTQYF
>TRBJ2-3|TRBV6-1|TRBD2|NA
TGTGCCAGCAGTGAAGCTCTTCTAGCGGGAGTAGATACGCAGTATTTT
CASSEALLAGVDTQYF
>TRBJ2-7|TRBV6-6|TRBD2|NA
TGTGCCAGCAGCTCGGGACTAGCGTCGGGGGAGCAGTACTTC
CASSSGLASGEQYF
>TRBJ2-7|TRBV27|NA|NA
TGTGCCAGCAGTTTAGGGGGGGCGGGAGCCTACGAGCAGTACTTC
CASSLGGAGAYEQYF
>TRBJ1-1|TRBV18|NA|NA
TGTGCCAGCTCACAGACCACAGGGCCCGGGACTGAAGCTTTCTTT
CASSQTTGPGTEAFF
>TRBJ2-5|TRBV5-4|TRBD2|few
TGTGCCAGCAGCCCCGGGGGGTTAGAGACCCAGTACTTC
CASSPGGLETQYF
>TRBJ2-6|TRBV15|NA|NA
TGTGCCACCCGGGGTGGGAGCGCTGGGGCCAACGTCCTGACTTTC
CATRGGSAGANVLTF
>TRBJ1-2|TRBV6-6|TRBD1|few
TGTGCCAGCGGGACAGGCGGGTATGGCTACACCTTC
CASGTGGYGYTF
>TRBJ1-4|TRBV2|NA|NA
TGTGCCAGCAGTGAGGCGGGGGTTCCTAATGAAAAACTGTTTTTT
CASSEAGVPNEKLFF
>TRBJ1-2|TRBV6-5|TRBD1|NA
TGTGCCAGCAGTTACTTTCCAGGGGGCTTGTATGGCTACACCTTC
CASSYFPGGLYGYTF
>TRBJ1-2|TRBV30|NA|NA
TGTGCCTGGACGGCCCCGGAGGGTTCTTATGGCTACACCTTC
CAWTAPEGSYGYTF
>TRBJ2-3|TRBV27|NA|NA
TGTGCCAGCAGTTTATCCGCGGGGAGCACAGATACGCAGTATTTT
CASSLSAGSTDTQYF
>TRBJ2-1|TRBV12-5|NA|NA
TGTGCTAGTGGTTTGCTCCGGGACACGCATTACAATGAGCAGTTCTTC
CASGLLRDTHYNEQFF
>TRBJ2-7|TRBV5-1|TRBD1|NA
TGCGCCAGCAGCCCCGGGGACAGGGATTCTTACGAGCAGTACTTC
CASSPGDRDSYEQYF
>TRBJ1-4|TRBV30|TRBD1|few
TGTGCCTGCAAGGGGACAGGGGGAGAAAAACTGTTTTTT
CACKGTGGEKLFF
>TRBJ1-4|TRBV29-1|NA|few
TGCAGCGTTGTATTGGGAGACGGTGAAAAACTGTTTTTT
CSVVLGDGEKLFF
>TRBJ2-1|TRBV6-1|TRBD1|NA
TGTGCCAGCAGTGAATGGTTTGGACAGGGGGTCATAGTTTTTCAGTTCTTC
CASSEWFGQGVIVFQFF
>TRBJ1-1|TRBV6-1|NA|NA
TGTGCCAGCAGTGAAAGATGGGGGGGGTACACTGAAGCTTTCTTT
CASSERWGGYTEAFF
>TRBJ1-2|TRBV12-5|TRBD1|NA
TGTGCTAGTGGTCTCCCATTGGGGACAGACTATGGCTACACCTTC
CASGLPLGTDYGYTF
>TRBJ1-2|TRBV28|NA|NA
TGTGCCAGCAGTCCACGGGGGTTCACCTATGGCTACACCTTC
CASSPRGFTYGYTF
>TRBJ2-7|TRBV11-2|TRBD2|NA
TGTGCCAGCAGCCCGGGACTAGTCTACGAGCAGTACTTC
CASSPGLVYEQYF
>TRBJ1-1|TRBV21-1|NA|few
TGTGCCAGCAGCCCTAGCCGTCGGAGGGTCTTGGGGACTGAAGCTTTCTTT
CASSPSRRRVLGTEAFF
>TRBJ2-4|TRBV29-1|TRBD2|NA
TGCAGCGTTAAGTCAGTCGCCGGGAGGGGGTTGGCCAAAAACATTCAGTACTTC
CSVKSVAGRGLAKNIQYF
>TRBJ2-7|TRBV6-6|TRBD1|few
TGTGCCAGCAGTAAAACGGGACAGTCCTACGAGCAGTACTTC
CASSKTGQSYEQYF
>TRBJ2-5|TRBV9|NA|few
TGTGCCAGCAGCGCCGGACATTACCAAGAGACCCAGTACTTC
CASSAGHYQETQYF
>TRBJ2-1|TRBV9|NA|few
TGTGCCAGCAGCGTAGAAGCGGACTCCTACAATGAGCAGTTCTTC
CASSVEADSYNEQFF
>TRBJ1-2|TRBV5-6|NA|NA
TGTGCCAGCAGATGGGGGGGATCTAGCTATGGCTACACCTTC
CASRWGGSSYGYTF
>TRBJ1-5|TRBV6-1|TRBD1|NA
TGTGTCAGCAGTGAATCTGGGACAGCTCAGCCCCAGCATTTT
CVSSESGTAQPQHF
>TRBJ1-5|TRBV19|NA|few
TGTGCCAGTAGCGACTATAGCAATCAGCCCCAGCATTTT
CASSDYSNQPQHF
>TRBJ2-2|TRBV6-1|TRBD2|NA
TGTGCCAGCACGGGACTAGCGGGGTTCGGGGAGCTGTTTTTT
CASTGLAGFGELFF
>TRBJ2-3|TRBV6-5|NA|few
TGTGCCAGCAGAGCGGAATATACGCAGTATTTT
CASRAEYTQYF
>TRBJ2-3|TRBV5-6|TRBD2|NA
TGTGCCAGCAGGAGCGGGAGCCTCGTCAGCACAGATACGCAGTATTTT
CASRSGSLVSTDTQYF
>TRBJ2-6|TRBV5-1|TRBD2|NA
TGCGCCAGCAGCTTGGCCTCGACTAGCGGGAGGGTTTCTGGGGCCAACGTCCTGACTTTC
CASSLASTSGRVSGANVLTF
>TRBJ1-1|TRBV5-1|NA|few
TGCGCCAGCAGTGGGGAATCGGGGAAGGCTTTCTTT
CASSGESGKAFF
>TRBJ2-7|TRBV30|TRBD2|NA
TGTGCCTGGACCAAAGCGGGATCGATACACGAGCAGTACTTC
CAWTKAGSIHEQYF
>TRBJ1-2|TRBV18|TRBD1|few
TGTGCCAGCTCGCCCGGACAGGGGAAAGGGGGCTACACCTTC
CASSPGQGKGGYTF
>TRBJ2-1|TRBV9|TRBD2|NA
TGTGCCAGCAGCGTAGATGATATAAGCGGGAGCTACAATGAGCAGTTCTTC
CASSVDDISGSYNEQFF
>TRBJ2-7|TRBV30|NA|NA
TGTGCCTGGAGCACAGGATCATCCTACGAGCAGTACTTC
CAWSTGSSYEQYF
>TRBJ1-2|TRBV9|TRBD1|few
TGTGCCAGCAGCGTAGTCGGACAGGGTCTCCCGAACGCCTTC
CASSVVGQGLPNAF
>TRBJ2-7|TRBV2|TRBD2|few
TGTGCCAGCAGGACTAGCGGAGCTCAGTACTTC
CASRTSGAQYF
>TRBJ2-3|TRBV5-1|TRBD1|NA
TGCGCCAGCAGCCCGGACCGGGGACAGGGAAGCACAGATACGCAGTATTTT
CASSPDRGQGSTDTQYF
>TRBJ1-2|TRBV27|NA|few
TGTGCCAGCAGTTTATCCACCGGGTCTGGCTACACCTTC
CASSLSTGSGYTF
>TRBJ1-1|TRBV28|TRBD1|few
TGTGCCAGCAGTTTCCGTTACAGGGGCCCAGCTTTCTTT
CASSFRYRGPAFF